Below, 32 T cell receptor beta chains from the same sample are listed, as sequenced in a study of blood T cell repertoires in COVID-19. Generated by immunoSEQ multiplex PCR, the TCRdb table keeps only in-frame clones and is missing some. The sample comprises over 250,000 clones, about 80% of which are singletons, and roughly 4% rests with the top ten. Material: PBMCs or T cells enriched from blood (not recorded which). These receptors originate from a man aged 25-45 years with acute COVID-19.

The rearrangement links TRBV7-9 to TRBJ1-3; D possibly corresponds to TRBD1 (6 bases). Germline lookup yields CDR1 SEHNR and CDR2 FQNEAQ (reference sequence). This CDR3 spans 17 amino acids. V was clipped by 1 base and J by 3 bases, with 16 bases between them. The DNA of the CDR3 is TGTGCCAGCAGCTTAGATCAGGGGAGAAGAAGTGGAAACACCATATATTTT. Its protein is CASSLDQGRRSGNTIYF.

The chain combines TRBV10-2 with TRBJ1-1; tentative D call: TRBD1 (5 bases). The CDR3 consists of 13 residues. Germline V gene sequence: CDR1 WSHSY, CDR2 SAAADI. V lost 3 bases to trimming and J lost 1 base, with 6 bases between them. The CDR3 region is CASSDRENTEAFF. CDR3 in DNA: TGCGCCAGCAGTGACAGGGAGAACACTGAAGCTTTCTTT.

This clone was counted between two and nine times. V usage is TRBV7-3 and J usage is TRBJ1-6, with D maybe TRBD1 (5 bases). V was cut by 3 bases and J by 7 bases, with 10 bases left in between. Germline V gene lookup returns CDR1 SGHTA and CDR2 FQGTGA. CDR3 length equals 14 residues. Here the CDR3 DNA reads TGTGCCAGCAGCTTGGGGCTATCAAATTCACCCCTCCACTTT. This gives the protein CASSLGLSNSPLHF. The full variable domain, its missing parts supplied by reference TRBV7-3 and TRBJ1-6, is GAGVSQTPSNKVTEKGKYVELRCDPISGHTALYWYRQSLGQGPEFLIYFQGTGAADDSGLPNDRFFAVRPEGSVSTLKIQRTERGDSAVYLCASSLGLSNSPLHFGNGTRLTVT.

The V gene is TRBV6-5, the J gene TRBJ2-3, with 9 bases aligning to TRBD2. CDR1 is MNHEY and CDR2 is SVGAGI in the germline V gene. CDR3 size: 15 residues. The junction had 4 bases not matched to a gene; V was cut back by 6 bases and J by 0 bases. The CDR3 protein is CASRTLAGSTDTQYF. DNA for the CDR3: TGTGCCAGCAGGACCCTAGCGGGGAGCACAGATACGCAGTATTTT.

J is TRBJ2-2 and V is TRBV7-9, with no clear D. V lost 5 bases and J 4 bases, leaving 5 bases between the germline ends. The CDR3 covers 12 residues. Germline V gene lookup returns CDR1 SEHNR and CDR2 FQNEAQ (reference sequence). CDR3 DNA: TGTGCCAGCAGCCTTAGCACCGGGGAGCTGTTTTTT. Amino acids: CASSLSTGELFF.

CDR3 bases: TGCAGCGTTGAACAAGCAAACATTCAGTACTTC. It codes for CSVEQANIQYF. The gene calls are TRBV29-1 and TRBJ2-4; D is undetermined. V shed 2 bases and J shed 6 bases, with 5 bases lying between them. This CDR3 is 11 amino acids long. The germline V gene has CDR1 SQVTM and CDR2 ANQGSEA. Together with reference TRBV29-1 and TRBJ2-4, the CDR3 gives the full variable domain: SAVISQKPSRDICQRGTSLTIQCQVDSQVTMMFWYRQQPGQSLTLIATANQGSEATYESGFVIDKFPISRPNLTFSTLTVSNMSPEDSSIYLCSVEQANIQYFGAGTRLSVL.

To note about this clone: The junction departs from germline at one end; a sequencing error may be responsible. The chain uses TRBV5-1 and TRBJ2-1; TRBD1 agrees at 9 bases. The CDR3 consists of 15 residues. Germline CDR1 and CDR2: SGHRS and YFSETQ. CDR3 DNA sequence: TGTGCCAGCAGCCCGGACAGGGGTTTCTACAATGAGCAGTTCTTC. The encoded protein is CASSPDRGFYNEQFF.

The CDR3 nucleotides are TGTGCCAGCAGCTCCGACCGGGACAGGGTATACACTGAAGCTTTCTTT. Translated: CASSSDRDRVYTEAFF. The chain carries TRBV11-3 and TRBJ1-1, with 9 positions matching TRBD1. The V gene end was trimmed by 4 bases and the J gene end by 3 bases; junction bases not matched to a gene: 9. CDR1 and CDR2 (germline): SGHNT, YENEEA. This CDR3 contains 16 residues. The full variable domain, completed using reference TRBV11-3 and TRBJ1-1, is EAGVVQSPRYKIIEKKQPVAFWCNPISGHNTLYWYLQNLGQGPELLIRYENEEAVDDSQLPKDRFSAERLKGVDSTLKIQPAELGDSAVYLCASSSDRDRVYTEAFFGQGTRLTVV.

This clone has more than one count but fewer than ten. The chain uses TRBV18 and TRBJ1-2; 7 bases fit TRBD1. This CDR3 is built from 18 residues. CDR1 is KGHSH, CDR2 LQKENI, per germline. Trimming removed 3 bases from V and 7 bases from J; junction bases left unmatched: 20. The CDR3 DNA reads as TGTGCCAGCTCACCTATACCGGGACAGATCCACCCTGCGGGTGGCTACACCTTC. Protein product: CASSPIPGQIHPAGGYTF.

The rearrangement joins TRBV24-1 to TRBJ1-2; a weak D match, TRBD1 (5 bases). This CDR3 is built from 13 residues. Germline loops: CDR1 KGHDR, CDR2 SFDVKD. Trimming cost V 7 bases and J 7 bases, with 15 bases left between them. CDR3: CATRPGSSGGYTF. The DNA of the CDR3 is TGTGCCACCAGACCAGGGTCATCAGGTGGCTACACCTTC.

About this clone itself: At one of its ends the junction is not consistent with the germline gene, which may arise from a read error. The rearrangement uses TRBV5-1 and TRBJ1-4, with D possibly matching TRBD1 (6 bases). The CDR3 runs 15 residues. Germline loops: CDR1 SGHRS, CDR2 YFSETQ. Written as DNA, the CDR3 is TGTGCCAGCAGCGTCCGGACAGCAACTAATGAAAAACTGTTTTTT. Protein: CASSVRTATNEKLFF. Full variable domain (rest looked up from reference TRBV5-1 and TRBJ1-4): KAGVTQTPRYLIKTRGQQVTLSCSPISGHRSVSWYQQTPGQGLQFLFEYFSETQRNKGNFPGRFSGRQFSNSRSEMNVSTLELGDSALYLCASSVRTATNEKLFFGSGTQLSVL.

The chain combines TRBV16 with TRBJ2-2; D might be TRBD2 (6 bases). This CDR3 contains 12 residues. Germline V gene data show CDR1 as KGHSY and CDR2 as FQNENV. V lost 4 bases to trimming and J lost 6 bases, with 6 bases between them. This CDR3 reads CASSRLAGELFF. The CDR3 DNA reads TGTGCCAGCAGCCGACTAGCCGGGGAGCTGTTTTTT.

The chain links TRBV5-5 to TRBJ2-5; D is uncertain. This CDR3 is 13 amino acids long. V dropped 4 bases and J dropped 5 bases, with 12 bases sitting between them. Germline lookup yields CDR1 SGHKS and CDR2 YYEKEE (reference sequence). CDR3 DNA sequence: TGTGCCAGCAGCCTGGCCCCAGCGGAGACCCAGTACTTC. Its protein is CASSLAPAETQYF. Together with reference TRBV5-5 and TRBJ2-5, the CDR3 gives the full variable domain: DAGVTQSPTHLIKTRGQQVTLRCSPISGHKSVSWYQQVLGQGPQFIFQYYEKEERGRGNFPDRFSARQFPNYSSELNVNALLLGDSALYLCASSLAPAETQYFGPGTRLLVL.

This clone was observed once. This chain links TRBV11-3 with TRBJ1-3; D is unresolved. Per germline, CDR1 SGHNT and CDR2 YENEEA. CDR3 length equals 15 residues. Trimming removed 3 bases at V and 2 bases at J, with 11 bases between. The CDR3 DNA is TGTGCCAGCAGCTTCGGAAAGCTAGCTGGAAACACCATATATTTT. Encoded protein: CASSFGKLAGNTIYF.

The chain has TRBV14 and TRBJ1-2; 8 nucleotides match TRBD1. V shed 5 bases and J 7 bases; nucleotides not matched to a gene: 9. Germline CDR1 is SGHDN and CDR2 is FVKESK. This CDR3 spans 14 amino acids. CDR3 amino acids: CASSTRQGSIGYTF. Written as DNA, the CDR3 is TGTGCCAGCAGCACCCGACAGGGGAGTATTGGCTACACCTTC. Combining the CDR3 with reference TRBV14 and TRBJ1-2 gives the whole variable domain EAGVTQFPSHSVIEKGQTVTLRCDPISGHDNLYWYRRVMGKEIKFLLHFVKESKQDESGMPNNRFLAERTGGTYSTLKVQPAELEDSGVYFCASSTRQGSIGYTFGSGTRLTVV.

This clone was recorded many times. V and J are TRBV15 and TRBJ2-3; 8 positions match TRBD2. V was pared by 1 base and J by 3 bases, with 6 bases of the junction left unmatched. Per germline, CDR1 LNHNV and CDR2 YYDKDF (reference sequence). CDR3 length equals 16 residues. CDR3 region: CATSRGAREVTDTQYF. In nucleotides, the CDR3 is TGTGCCACCAGCAGAGGGGCGCGGGAGGTAACAGATACGCAGTATTTT.

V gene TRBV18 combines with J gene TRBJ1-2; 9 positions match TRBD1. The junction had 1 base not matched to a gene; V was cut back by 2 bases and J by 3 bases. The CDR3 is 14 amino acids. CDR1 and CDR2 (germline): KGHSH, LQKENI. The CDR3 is CASSPTGGDYGYTF. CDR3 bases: TGTGCCAGCTCACCAACAGGGGGCGACTATGGCTACACCTTC.

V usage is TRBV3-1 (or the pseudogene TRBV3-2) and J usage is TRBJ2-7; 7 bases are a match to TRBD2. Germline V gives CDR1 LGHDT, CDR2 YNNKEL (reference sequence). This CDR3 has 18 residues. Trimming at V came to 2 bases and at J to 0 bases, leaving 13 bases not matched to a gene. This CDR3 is CASSQQVHLRTSSYEQYV. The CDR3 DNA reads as TGTGCCAGCAGCCAACAGGTCCACCTCCGGACTAGCTCCTACGAGCAGTACGTC.

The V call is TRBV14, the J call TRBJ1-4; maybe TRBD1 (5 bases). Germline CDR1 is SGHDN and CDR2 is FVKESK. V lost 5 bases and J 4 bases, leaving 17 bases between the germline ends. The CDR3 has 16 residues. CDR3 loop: CASSVRGRGDNEKLFF. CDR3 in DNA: TGTGCCAGCAGCGTCCGGGGCCGGGGGGATAATGAAAAACTGTTTTTT. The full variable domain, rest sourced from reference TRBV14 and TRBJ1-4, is EAGVTQFPSHSVIEKGQTVTLRCDPISGHDNLYWYRRVMGKEIKFLLHFVKESKQDESGMPNNRFLAERTGGTYSTLKVQPAELEDSGVYFCASSVRGRGDNEKLFFGSGTQLSVL.

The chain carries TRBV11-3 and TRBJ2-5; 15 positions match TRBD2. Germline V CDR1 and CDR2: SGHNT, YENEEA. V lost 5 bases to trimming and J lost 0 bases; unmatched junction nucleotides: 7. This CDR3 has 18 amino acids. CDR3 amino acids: CASSSRGLAGGYQETQYF. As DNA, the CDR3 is TGTGCCAGCAGCAGCCGTGGACTAGCGGGAGGGTACCAAGAGACCCAGTACTTC. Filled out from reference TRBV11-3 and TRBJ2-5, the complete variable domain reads EAGVVQSPRYKIIEKKQPVAFWCNPISGHNTLYWYLQNLGQGPELLIRYENEEAVDDSQLPKDRFSAERLKGVDSTLKIQPAELGDSAVYLCASSSRGLAGGYQETQYFGPGTRLLVL.

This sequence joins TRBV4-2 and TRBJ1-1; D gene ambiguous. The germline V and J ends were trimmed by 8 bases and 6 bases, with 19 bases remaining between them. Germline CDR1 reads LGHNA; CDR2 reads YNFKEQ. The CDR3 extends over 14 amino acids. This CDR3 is CASGLGSPGAEAFF. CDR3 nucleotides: TGTGCCAGCGGACTCGGGTCCCCCGGCGCTGAAGCTTTCTTT.

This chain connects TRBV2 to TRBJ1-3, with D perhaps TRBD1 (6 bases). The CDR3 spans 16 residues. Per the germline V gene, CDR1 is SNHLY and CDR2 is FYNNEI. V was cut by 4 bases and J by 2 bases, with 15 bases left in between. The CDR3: CASSGWTVSAGNTIYF. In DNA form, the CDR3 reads TGTGCCAGCAGTGGATGGACAGTAAGTGCTGGAAACACCATATATTTT.

The CDR3 coding sequence is TGTGCCAGCAGCTTAGGGTCTAGCGGGAGGGGTGAGCAGTTCTTC. Protein product: CASSLGSSGRGEQFF. The chain recombines TRBV7-3 with TRBJ2-1, with 12 bases fitting TRBD2. After removal of 2 bases from V and 9 bases from J, the junction contained 5 bases not matched to a gene. Looked up from germline, CDR1 is SGHTA and CDR2 is FQGTGA. CDR3 length: 15 residues.

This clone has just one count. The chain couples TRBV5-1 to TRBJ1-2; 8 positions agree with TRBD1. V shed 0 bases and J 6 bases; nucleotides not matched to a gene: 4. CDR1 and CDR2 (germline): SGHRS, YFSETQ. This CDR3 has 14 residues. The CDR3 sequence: CASSLGGQGNGYTF. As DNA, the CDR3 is TGCGCCAGCAGCTTGGGCGGACAGGGTAATGGCTACACCTTC.

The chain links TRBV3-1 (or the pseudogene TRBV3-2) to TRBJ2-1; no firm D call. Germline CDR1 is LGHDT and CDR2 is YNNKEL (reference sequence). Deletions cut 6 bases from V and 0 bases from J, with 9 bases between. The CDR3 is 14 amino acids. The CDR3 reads CASSSGSSYNEQFF. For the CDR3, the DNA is TGTGCCAGCAGTTCGGGTAGCTCCTACAATGAGCAGTTCTTC.

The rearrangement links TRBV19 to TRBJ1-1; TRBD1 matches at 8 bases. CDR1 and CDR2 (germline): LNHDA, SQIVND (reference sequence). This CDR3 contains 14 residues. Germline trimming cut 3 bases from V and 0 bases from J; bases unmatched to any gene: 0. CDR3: CASSMTGVNTEAFF. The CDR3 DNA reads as TGTGCCAGTAGTATGACAGGGGTGAACACTGAAGCTTTCTTT.

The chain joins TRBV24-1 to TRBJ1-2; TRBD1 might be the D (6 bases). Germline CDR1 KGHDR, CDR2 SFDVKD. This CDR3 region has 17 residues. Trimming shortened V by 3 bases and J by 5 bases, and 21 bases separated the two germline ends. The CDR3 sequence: CATSDPTTGEGVYGYTF. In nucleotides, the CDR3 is TGTGCCACCAGTGATCCTACCACTGGGGAGGGGGTTTATGGCTACACCTTC.

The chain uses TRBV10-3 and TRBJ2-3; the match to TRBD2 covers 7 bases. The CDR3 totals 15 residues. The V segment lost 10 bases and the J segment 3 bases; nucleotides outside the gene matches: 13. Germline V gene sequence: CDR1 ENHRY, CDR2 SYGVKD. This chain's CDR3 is CATGGSGTRTDTQYF. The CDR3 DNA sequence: TGTGCCACGGGAGGCAGCGGGACGAGGACAGATACGCAGTATTTT.

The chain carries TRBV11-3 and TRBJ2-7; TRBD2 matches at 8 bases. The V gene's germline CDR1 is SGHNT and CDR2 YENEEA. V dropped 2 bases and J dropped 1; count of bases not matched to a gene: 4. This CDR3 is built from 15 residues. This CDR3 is CASSLSIAGSYEQYV. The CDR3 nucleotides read TGTGCCAGCAGCTTAAGCATAGCGGGGTCCTACGAGCAGTACGTC.

In DNA, the CDR3 is TGTGCCAGCAGCCTAATATCTGGACAGCTAAGAAACACCATATATTTT. Amino acids: CASSLISGQLRNTIYF. The chain employs TRBV7-8 and TRBJ1-3; D may be TRBD1 (6 bases). This CDR3 has 16 amino acids. Germline V gene sequence: CDR1 SGHVS, CDR2 FQNEAQ. The V end lost 5 bases, the J end lost 5 bases, and 19 bases lay between the germline ends.

The DNA for the CDR3 is TGCGCCAGCAGCCAACCAACTAGCGGTGCGAACACCGGGGAGCTGTTTTTT. Residues: CASSQPTSGANTGELFF. This chain links TRBV4-3 with TRBJ2-2; 8 bases align to TRBD2. This CDR3 contains 17 residues. J lost 0 bases, V lost 2 bases, and 5 bases had no gene match. Looked up from germline, CDR1 is LGHNA and CDR2 is YSLEER.

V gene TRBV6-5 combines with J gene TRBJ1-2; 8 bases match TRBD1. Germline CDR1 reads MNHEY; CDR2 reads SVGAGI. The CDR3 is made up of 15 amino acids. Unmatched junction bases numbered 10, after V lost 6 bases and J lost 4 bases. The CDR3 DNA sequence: TGTGCCAGCAGCCAGGGGGCTAAATTGGGCTATGGCTACACCTTC. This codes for CASSQGAKLGYGYTF.